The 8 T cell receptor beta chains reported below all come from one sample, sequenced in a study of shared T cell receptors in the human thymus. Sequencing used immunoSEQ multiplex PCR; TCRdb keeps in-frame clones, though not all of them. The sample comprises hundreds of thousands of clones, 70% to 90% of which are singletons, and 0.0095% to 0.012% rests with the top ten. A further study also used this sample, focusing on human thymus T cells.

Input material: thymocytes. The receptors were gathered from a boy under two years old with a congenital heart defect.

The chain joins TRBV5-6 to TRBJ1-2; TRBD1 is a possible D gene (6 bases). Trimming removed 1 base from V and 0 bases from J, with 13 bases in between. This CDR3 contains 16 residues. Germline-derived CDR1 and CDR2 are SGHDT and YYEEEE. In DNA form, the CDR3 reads TGTGCCAGCAGCTTGAGGACAGATCTTCCTAACTATGGCTACACCTTC. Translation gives CASSLRTDLPNYGYTF.

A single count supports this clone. Written as DNA, the CDR3 is TGTGCCAGCAGTTTAGCGACTAGCAAGCAGTTCTTC. Translation: CASSLATSKQFF. The chain employs TRBV28 and TRBJ2-1; TRBD2 matches at 7 bases. V was pared by 2 bases and J by 11 bases, with 3 bases of the junction left unmatched. The CDR3 is 12 residues long. Germline CDR1 MDHEN, CDR2 SYDVKM.

DNA of the CDR3: TGTGCCTGGAGTCGAGGGGAGGGCCACTACACCGGGGAGCTGTTTTTT. Its protein product is CAWSRGEGHYTGELFF. The V gene is TRBV30, the J gene TRBJ2-2, with 7 bases lining up with TRBD2. CDR1 and CDR2 (germline): GTSNPN, SVGIG (reference sequence). This CDR3 region has 16 residues. With 2 bases clipped from V and 3 bases from J, the junction kept 9 bases outside the gene matches.

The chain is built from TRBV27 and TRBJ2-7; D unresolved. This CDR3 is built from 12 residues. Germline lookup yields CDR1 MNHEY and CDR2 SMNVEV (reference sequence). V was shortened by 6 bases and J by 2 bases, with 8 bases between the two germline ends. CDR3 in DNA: TGTGCCAGCAGGATCAGGACCTACGAGCAGTACTTC. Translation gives CASRIRTYEQYF.

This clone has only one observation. The CDR3 nucleotides are TGCGCCAGCAGCCAAGAGCGGGAGCGCTCCTACGAGCAGTACTTC. As protein: CASSQERERSYEQYF. The chain is built from TRBV4-1 and TRBJ2-7, with 7 bases that match TRBD2. Germline lookup yields CDR1 MGHRA and CDR2 YSYEKL. This CDR3 contains 15 residues. Germline trimming cut 0 bases from V and 0 bases from J; bases unmatched to any gene: 2.

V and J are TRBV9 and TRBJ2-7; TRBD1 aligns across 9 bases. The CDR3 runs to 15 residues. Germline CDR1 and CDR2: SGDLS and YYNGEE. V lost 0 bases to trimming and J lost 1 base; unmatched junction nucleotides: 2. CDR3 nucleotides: TGTGCCAGCAGCGTAGACAGGGGGCCTTCCTACGAGCAGTACTTC. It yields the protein CASSVDRGPSYEQYF.

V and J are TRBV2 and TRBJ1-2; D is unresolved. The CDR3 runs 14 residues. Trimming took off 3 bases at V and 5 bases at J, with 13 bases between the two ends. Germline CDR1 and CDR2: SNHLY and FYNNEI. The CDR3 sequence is CASSEVAFGYGYTF. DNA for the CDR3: TGTGCCAGCAGTGAGGTGGCTTTCGGGTATGGCTACACCTTC.

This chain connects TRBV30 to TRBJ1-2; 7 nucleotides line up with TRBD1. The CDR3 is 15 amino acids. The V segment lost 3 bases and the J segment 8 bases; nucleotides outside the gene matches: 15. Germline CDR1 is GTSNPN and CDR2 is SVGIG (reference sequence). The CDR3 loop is CAWSGQRGRRLGYTF. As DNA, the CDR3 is TGTGCCTGGAGCGGGCAGAGGGGGCGCCGATTGGGCTACACCTTC.